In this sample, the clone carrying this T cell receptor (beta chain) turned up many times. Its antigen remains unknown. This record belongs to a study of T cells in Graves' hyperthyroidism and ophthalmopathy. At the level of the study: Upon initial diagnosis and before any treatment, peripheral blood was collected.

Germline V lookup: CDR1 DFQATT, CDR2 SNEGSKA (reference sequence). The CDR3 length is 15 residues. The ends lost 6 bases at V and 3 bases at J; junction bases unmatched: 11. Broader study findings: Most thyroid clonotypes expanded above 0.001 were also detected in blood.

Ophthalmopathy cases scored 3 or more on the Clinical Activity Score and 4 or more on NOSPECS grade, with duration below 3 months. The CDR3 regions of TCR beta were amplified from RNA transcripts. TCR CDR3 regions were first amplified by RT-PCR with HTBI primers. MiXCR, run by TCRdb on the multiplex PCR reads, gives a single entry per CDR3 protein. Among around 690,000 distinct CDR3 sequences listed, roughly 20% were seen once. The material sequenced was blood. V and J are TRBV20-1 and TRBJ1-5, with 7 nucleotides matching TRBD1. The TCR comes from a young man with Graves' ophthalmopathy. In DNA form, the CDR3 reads TGCAGTGCGATATCCCGGGACAGACTCAATCAGCCCCAGCATTTT. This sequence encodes CSAISRDRLNQPQHF.